This T cell receptor beta chain originates from a study of immune evolution from preneoplasia to lung adenocarcinoma. The overall study: HLA loss of heterozygosity: 5.5% to 8.5% AIS, approximately 15% MIA, around 35% ADC, none AAH. General study findings and limits: Highest clonality occurred in KRAS-mutant, not EGFR-mutant or double wild-type, nodules.

The CDR3 has 19 amino acids. The V gene lost 4 bases and the J gene lost 0 bases, with 23 bases spanning the gap. The germline CDR1 and CDR2 sequences are SGHRS and YFSETQ. Assay: immunoSEQ multiplex PCR; the TCRdb copy retains only in-frame clones and omits some. The sample has 37,000 or so clones, about 74% seen once. About this clone itself: The antigen is not known.

This receptor was taken from a person aged 55 to 70 with lung adenocarcinoma. This chain uses TRBV5-1 with TRBJ2-1; tentatively, D is TRBD2 (6 bases). Sequences were obtained from FFPE invasive lung adenocarcinoma tissue. DNA of the CDR3: TGCGCCAGCAGCCACCATCGGGACTTGTCTCTTCCCTCCTACAATGAGCAGTTCTTC. The encoded protein is CASSHHRDLSLPSYNEQFF.